The 31 T cell receptor beta chains listed next were all sequenced from one sample in a study of blood T cell repertoires in COVID-19. Some clones are missing from TCRdb's copy, which holds only in-frame ones; the method was immunoSEQ multiplex PCR. Altogether about 140,000 clones are present, about 77% being singletons, with the ten largest covering 9%. Material: peripheral blood. These receptors were obtained from a woman in her fifties or sixties with active or convalescent COVID-19.

J is TRBJ1-1 and V is TRBV3-1 (or the pseudogene TRBV3-2); 7 positions agree with TRBD1. The CDR3 is 17 residues long. Germline values: CDR1 LGHDT, CDR2 YNNKEL (reference sequence). J was trimmed by 4 bases and V by 2 bases; bases with no gene match: 13. In DNA form, the CDR3 reads TGTGCCAGCAGCCAATCACGATTGGGTTCAGGGGGCACTGAAGCTTTCTTT. Protein product: CASSQSRLGSGGTEAFF.

The J gene is TRBJ2-7, the V gene TRBV28, with TRBD2 identical over 9 bases. J was trimmed by 5 bases and V by 7 bases; bases with no gene match: 18. The CDR3 covers 17 residues. CDR1 is MDHEN, CDR2 SYDVKM, per germline. This chain's CDR3 is CASTLGLAGSLVDEQYF. Here the CDR3 DNA reads TGTGCCAGCACCCTCGGGCTAGCGGGGAGTTTAGTGGACGAGCAGTACTTC.

This clone has more than one count but fewer than ten. V gene TRBV7-3 combines with J gene TRBJ1-2, with 8 nucleotides matching TRBD1. Germline CDR1 and CDR2: SGHTA and FQGTGA. The CDR3 covers 16 residues. Germline trimming cut 0 bases from V and 8 bases from J; bases unmatched to any gene: 11. The CDR3 loop reads CASSLTPGGAEGGYTF. The CDR3 DNA follows: TGTGCCAGCAGCTTAACGCCAGGGGGCGCGGAGGGCGGCTACACCTTC.

The table lists this clone with a few counts. V is TRBV6-1 and J is TRBJ1-1; D possibly corresponds to TRBD1 (5 bases). Per the germline V gene, CDR1 is MNHNS and CDR2 is SASEGT. The CDR3 totals 14 residues. Trimming pared 2 bases from V and 6 bases from J, leaving 13 bases between. CDR3: CASSERGLYAEAFF. DNA of the CDR3: TGTGCCAGCAGTGAACGGGGGTTGTACGCTGAAGCTTTCTTT.

The chain is built from TRBV6-4 and TRBJ1-2; 7 bases fit TRBD1. CDR3 size: 17 residues. The junction had 11 bases not matched to a gene; V was cut back by 4 bases and J by 0 bases. Germline-derived CDR1 and CDR2 are MRHNA and SNTAGT. CDR3 loop: CASSALDRSLTNYGYTF. Here the CDR3 DNA reads TGTGCCAGCAGTGCCCTGGACAGGTCTTTAACTAACTATGGCTACACCTTC.

The chain is built from TRBV10-3 and TRBJ2-5, with D perhaps TRBD2 (6 bases). This CDR3 has 14 residues. V was trimmed by 2 bases and J by 5 bases, leaving 12 bases between them. Germline CDR1 is ENHRY and CDR2 is SYGVKD. The CDR3 sequence: CAISETAGGETQYF. The DNA for the CDR3 is TGTGCCATCAGTGAGACAGCGGGCGGTGAGACCCAGTACTTC.

The V and J genes are TRBV7-8 and TRBJ1-1; D is unclear. V lost 5 bases and J lost 1, with 8 bases in between. The germline V gene encodes CDR1 SGHVS and CDR2 FQNEAQ. The CDR3 loop spans 13 amino acids. In DNA form, the CDR3 reads TGTGCCAGCAGCGAACAGCCGAACACTGAAGCTTTCTTT. It specifies CASSEQPNTEAFF. Using reference TRBV7-8 and TRBJ1-1 for the parts outside the CDR3, the full variable domain is GAGVSQSPRYKVAKRGQDVALRCDPISGHVSLFWYQQALGQGPEFLTYFQNEAQLDKSGLPSDRFFAERPEGSVSTLKIQRTQQEDSAVYLCASSEQPNTEAFFGQGTRLTVV.

The V gene is TRBV25-1, the J gene TRBJ1-5, with 9 bases fitting TRBD1. Germline lookup yields CDR1 MGHDK and CDR2 SYGVNS. Trimming took 5 bases from V and 3 from J; bases not matched to a gene: 2. The CDR3 spans 14 residues. The CDR3 spells CASSRTGANQPQHF. The CDR3, as DNA: TGTGCCAGCAGTAGGACAGGGGCCAATCAGCCCCAGCATTTT.

The V call is TRBV7-9, the J call TRBJ2-4, with D hard to call. V was trimmed by 5 bases and J by 8 bases, leaving 10 bases between them. From germline, CDR1 is SEHNR and CDR2 FQNEAQ (reference sequence). This CDR3 has 12 residues. DNA of the CDR3: TGTGCCAGCAGCCAACTCCGGGACATTCAGTACTTC. This codes for CASSQLRDIQYF.

The V gene is TRBV6-2 or TRBV6-3, the J gene TRBJ1-1, with D possibly matching TRBD1 (5 bases). CDR3 length: 15 residues. V was clipped by 0 bases and J by 0 bases, with 8 bases between them. CDR1 and CDR2 (germline): MNHEY, SVGEGT. The CDR3 is CASSYSQGMNTEAFF. For the CDR3, the DNA is TGTGCCAGCAGTTACTCGCAGGGAATGAACACTGAAGCTTTCTTT.

The chain employs TRBV19 and TRBJ2-2; D remains unclear. The CDR3 has 12 amino acids. The V end was cut by 7 bases, the J end by 5 bases, with 8 bases between. Germline loops: CDR1 LNHDA, CDR2 SQIVND (reference sequence). In DNA, the CDR3 is TGTGCCAGTAACCCCAGGACCGGGGAGCTGTTTTTT. It specifies CASNPRTGELFF.

This chain connects TRBV5-1 to TRBJ1-4; 7 nucleotides match TRBD1. Trimming cost V 0 bases and J 2 bases; bases outside gene matches: 7. There are 17 residues in the CDR3. Germline CDR1 is SGHRS and CDR2 is YFSETQ. The CDR3 sequence: CASSLGSGGETNEKLFF. The CDR3 DNA is TGCGCCAGCAGCTTGGGATCAGGGGGTGAGACTAATGAAAAACTGTTTTTT.

This clone was recorded only once. The chain uses TRBV9 and TRBJ2-3; weak D call: TRBD2 (6 bases). Trimming shortened V by 0 bases and J by 6 bases, and 14 bases separated the two germline ends. There are 15 residues in the CDR3. The germline V gene has CDR1 SGDLS and CDR2 YYNGEE. DNA of the CDR3: TGTGCCAGCAGCGTAGCGGTGGGAGCGGGTGATACGCAGTATTTT. It encodes CASSVAVGAGDTQYF.

This chain links TRBV5-4 with TRBJ2-4; 9 bases fit TRBD1. With V trimmed by 9 bases and J by 1 base, 23 bases remained unmatched. This CDR3 region has 20 residues. Looked up from germline, CDR1 is SGHNT and CDR2 is YYREEE (reference sequence). CDR3 sequence: CATGVPRDREIGGAKNIQYF. The DNA for the CDR3 is TGTGCCACGGGGGTCCCACGGGACAGGGAGATCGGCGGGGCCAAAAACATTCAGTACTTC.

The V call is TRBV11-2, the J call TRBJ2-2, with 9 positions matching TRBD1. The CDR3 contains 15 residues. V shed 5 bases, J shed 6 bases, and the junction held 7 bases outside the gene matches. CDR1 SGHAT and CDR2 FQNNGV come from the germline V gene. CDR3 in DNA: TGTGCCAGCAGCCTGGACAGGGGAAAGTCCGGGGAGCTGTTTTTT. Translated: CASSLDRGKSGELFF. The variable domain in full, completed from reference TRBV11-2 and TRBJ2-2, reads EAGVAQSPRYKIIEKRQSVAFWCNPISGHATLYWYQQILGQGPKLLIQFQNNGVVDDSQLPKDRFSAERLKGVDSTLKIQPAKLEDSAVYLCASSLDRGKSGELFFGEGSRLTVL.

V is TRBV5-1 and J is TRBJ2-1, with 13 nucleotides matching TRBD2. Trimming cost V 1 base and J 10 bases; bases outside gene matches: 17. CDR3 length: 19 amino acids. Germline CDR1 SGHRS, CDR2 YFSETQ. CDR3 coding DNA: TGCGCCAGCAGCTTGAGGACTAGCGGGGGCCTCGGGGCAAATCAGGAGCAGTTCTTC. This codes for CASSLRTSGGLGANQEQFF.

This clone has just a few counts. V usage is TRBV11-2 and J usage is TRBJ1-2; 8 bases match TRBD1. This CDR3 spans 18 amino acids. The V and J ends lost 1 base and 4 bases, in that order; junction bases with no gene match: 14. CDR1 and CDR2 from the germline V gene are SGHAT and FQNNGV. DNA of the CDR3: TGTGCCAGCAGCTTAGGCATTCCGGGACAGGTTCTAGCCTATGGCTACACCTTC. As protein: CASSLGIPGQVLAYGYTF.

The gene calls are TRBV5-5 and TRBJ1-3, with TRBD1 matching 7 bases. The CDR3 has 17 amino acids. The germline CDR1 and CDR2 sequences are SGHKS and YYEKEE (reference sequence). With 0 bases clipped from V and 1 base from J, the junction kept 7 bases outside the gene matches. The chain's CDR3 is CASSLAVTGSSGNTIYF. CDR3 in DNA: TGTGCCAGCAGCTTGGCTGTGACAGGGTCTTCTGGAAACACCATATATTTT.

The V and J genes are TRBV25-1 and TRBJ2-5; the match to TRBD1 covers 8 bases. CDR3 length equals 17 residues. Germline V lookup: CDR1 MGHDK, CDR2 SYGVNS. Germline trimming cut 6 bases from V and 3 bases from J; bases unmatched to any gene: 15. The CDR3 loop reads CASSQMGWDRKKETQYF. CDR3 in DNA: TGTGCCAGCAGCCAAATGGGGTGGGACAGGAAGAAAGAGACCCAGTACTTC.

This clone occurred a few times. The rearrangement uses TRBV4-3 and TRBJ1-2, with TRBD1 as a possible D gene (6 bases). Germline V gene lookup returns CDR1 LGHNA and CDR2 YSLEER. The CDR3 covers 16 residues. Trimming shortened V by 1 base and J by 1 base, and 13 bases separated the two germline ends. CDR3 nucleotides: TGCGCCAGCAGCCAAGCTGGACAGAACCTTAACTATGGCTACACCTTC. Amino acid sequence: CASSQAGQNLNYGYTF.

This clone has a single count. The chain uses TRBV11-2 and TRBJ1-2; 7 bases fit TRBD1. The CDR3 totals 13 residues. CDR1 is SGHAT and CDR2 is FQNNGV in the germline V gene. Trimming took 5 bases from V and 6 from J; bases not matched to a gene: 6. CDR3 region: CASSLDRDHGYTF. The CDR3 coding sequence is TGTGCCAGCAGCCTCGACAGGGATCATGGCTACACCTTC.

The rearrangement joins TRBV11-2 to TRBJ2-5; no clear D. The ends were cut back, 6 bases at V and 7 bases at J, with 9 bases in the middle. Germline CDR1 reads SGHAT; CDR2 reads FQNNGV. CDR3 size: 11 residues. CDR3 residues: CASRHALTQYF. The CDR3 DNA reads TGTGCCAGCAGACATGCCCTGACCCAGTACTTC.

The chain uses TRBV19 and TRBJ1-5; D may be TRBD1 (6 bases). Germline V lookup: CDR1 LNHDA, CDR2 SQIVND (reference sequence). This CDR3 contains 14 residues. V gave up 9 bases and J gave up 1 base, with 13 bases separating them. The CDR3 sequence: CARSAGESNQPQHF. The CDR3 nucleotides read TGTGCCAGATCCGCAGGGGAAAGCAATCAGCCCCAGCATTTT.

The V and J genes are TRBV6-6 and TRBJ2-7; 8 bases map to TRBD1. V was clipped by 5 bases and J by 10 bases; unmatched bases: 19. The CDR3 has 16 residues. Looked up from germline, CDR1 is MNHNY and CDR2 is SVGAGI (reference sequence). In nucleotides, the CDR3 is TGTGCCAGCAGTCCTTTGGCCGGGACAGGCATACTAGCCCAGTACTTC. It is translated as CASSPLAGTGILAQYF.

This CDR3 is CASSPGRTGSPLHF. DNA for the CDR3: TGTGCCAGCAGCCCTGGACGCACAGGCTCACCCCTCCACTTT. The chain employs TRBV3-1 (or the pseudogene TRBV3-2) and TRBJ1-6; D is possibly TRBD1 (5 bases). V was pared by 4 bases and J by 10 bases, with 14 bases between. The CDR3 runs to 14 residues. In germline, CDR1 is LGHDT, CDR2 YNNKEL (reference sequence).

The V call is TRBV11-2, the J call TRBJ2-7; TRBD1 agrees at 9 bases. Germline V gene lookup returns CDR1 SGHAT and CDR2 FQNNGV. The CDR3 has 14 residues. Germline trimming cut 7 bases from V and 6 bases from J; bases unmatched to any gene: 10. The CDR3 loop reads CASTVDRGVGEQYF. CDR3 DNA: TGTGCCAGCACCGTAGACAGGGGGGTAGGCGAGCAGTACTTC.

This clone was observed once. The rearrangement joins TRBV7-2 to TRBJ2-3, with TRBD1 as a possible D gene (6 bases). The V gene lost 9 bases and the J gene lost 1 base, with 11 bases spanning the gap. Germline loops: CDR1 SGHTA, CDR2 FQGNSA. The CDR3 contains 13 residues. CDR3 protein: CASGTGRTDTQYF. The CDR3 DNA sequence: TGTGCCAGTGGAACAGGGCGCACAGATACGCAGTATTTT. The whole variable domain, filled in from reference TRBV7-2 and TRBJ2-3, reads GAGVSQSPSNKVTEKGKDVELRCDPISGHTALYWYRQSLGQGLEFLIYFQGNSAPDKSGLPSDRFSAERTGGSVSTLTIQRTQQEDSAVYLCASGTGRTDTQYFGPGTRLTVL.

The gene calls are TRBV7-2 and TRBJ2-7; D unresolved. The CDR3 sequence is 15 residues long. The V and J ends lost 0 bases and 7 bases respectively, with 16 bases between them. The germline CDR1 and CDR2 sequences are SGHTA and FQGNSA. CDR3 loop: CASSLAPTLLGEQYF. DNA for the CDR3: TGTGCCAGCAGCTTAGCCCCTACCTTACTCGGGGAGCAGTACTTC.

The CDR3 DNA sequence: TGTGCCAGTAGCTGGACAGGGTGGGACGAGCAGTACTTC. Translating gives CASSWTGWDEQYF. This chain connects TRBV19 to TRBJ2-7, with 8 positions matching TRBD1. CDR3 length: 13 residues. Trimming took 6 bases from V and 5 from J; bases not matched to a gene: 6. CDR1 is LNHDA, CDR2 SQIVND, per germline (reference sequence).

The chain recombines TRBV27 with TRBJ2-2; TRBD1 agrees at 7 bases. Germline assignment: CDR1 MNHEY and CDR2 SMNVEV (reference sequence). The J segment lost 7 bases and the V segment lost 5 bases, leaving 10 bases of the junction unmatched. The CDR3 covers 15 residues. CDR3 amino acids: CASSPQGQYGGELFF. CDR3 sequence (DNA): TGTGCCAGCAGTCCCCAGGGACAGTACGGCGGGGAGCTGTTTTTT.

The chain combines TRBV19 with TRBJ2-7, with 8 bases lining up with TRBD1. The CDR3 is made up of 15 amino acids. CDR1 LNHDA and CDR2 SQIVND come from the germline V gene (reference sequence). V lost 3 bases, J lost 0 bases, and 4 bases stayed unmatched. For the CDR3, the DNA is TGTGCCAGTAGTATGCGCACAGGGGGCTCCTACGAGCAGTACTTC. Amino acids: CASSMRTGGSYEQYF.